The rows below give T cell receptor beta chains drawn from one sample of a study of vaccination effects on CD4 cells after COVID-19. No antigen has been identified for these receptors. Sequenced by immunoSEQ multiplex PCR; TCRdb stores in-frame clones only, minus some. In the table there are tens of thousands of clones, roughly 80% of which are singletons. The starting material was CD4+ T cells from PBMCs cultured with HCoV-NL63 spike peptides, obtained after COVID-19 vaccination. The receptors here all came from a human donor who received a COVID-19 vaccine. CDR3s include the opening cysteine and the closing phenylalanine or tryptophan. Fields, in order: J gene, clone size, V gene, D gene, CDR3 protein, CDR3 DNA. D genes are given only for firm matches. Size tells how often a clone was seen (once, few, many) or the class of an expanded clone, and some rows leave it out.

TRBJ1-5	NA	TRBV4-1	NA	CASSQGLIQPQHF	TGCGCCAGCAGCCAAGGCCTTATCCAGCCCCAGCATTTT
TRBJ2-1	NA	TRBV3-1/TRBV3-2	NA	CASSRATGAGEQFF	TGTGCCAGCAGCCGAGCCACTGGGGCAGGTGAGCAGTTCTTC
TRBJ2-5	NA	TRBV5-6	NA	CASSLVEETQYF	TGTGCCAGCAGCTTGGTAGAAGAGACCCAGTACTTC
TRBJ2-6	NA	TRBV27	TRBD1	CASSRRTGGSYGANVLTF	TGTGCCAGCAGTCGTCGGACAGGGGGCTCTTACGGGGCCAACGTCCTGACTTTC
TRBJ2-2	NA	TRBV5-1	NA	CASSPSGVDTGELFF	TGCGCCAGCAGCCCGTCCGGCGTAGACACCGGGGAGCTGTTTTTT
TRBJ1-4	NA	TRBV11-2	NA	CASSLKSGLWGEKLFF	TGTGCCAGCAGCTTAAAGTCGGGCCTCTGGGGGGAAAAACTGTTTTTT
TRBJ1-5	NA	TRBV6-1	NA	CASSDRGAQPQHF	TGTGCCAGCAGTGACCGGGGCGCTCAGCCCCAGCATTTT
TRBJ1-2	NA	TRBV6-5	TRBD1	CASSLTGVYGYTF	TGTGCCAGCTCCCTGACAGGGGTCTATGGCTACACCTTC
TRBJ2-7	NA	TRBV12-3/TRBV12-4	NA	CASGLAIEQYF	TGTGCCAGCGGGTTAGCGATCGAGCAGTACTTC
TRBJ2-3	NA	TRBV3-1/TRBV3-2	NA	CASSQGGFGTDTQYF	TGTGCCAGCAGCCAAGGGGGATTTGGCACAGATACGCAGTATTTT
TRBJ1-5	few	TRBV19	NA	CASSIGVNQPQHF	TGTGCCAGTAGTATTGGGGTCAATCAGCCCCAGCATTTT
TRBJ2-1	NA	TRBV7-6	NA	CASSLAGQLSYNEQFF	TGTGCCAGCAGCTTAGCGGGCCAGCTATCCTACAATGAGCAGTTCTTC
TRBJ2-5	NA	TRBV4-2	NA	CASSQEPHQETQYF	TGTGCCAGCAGCCAGGAGCCCCACCAAGAGACCCAGTACTTC
TRBJ1-5	NA	TRBV4-1	TRBD1	CASSQDLARTGVQPQHF	TGCGCCAGCAGCCAAGATTTGGCGCGGACAGGGGTTCAGCCCCAGCATTTT
TRBJ1-1	few	TRBV7-9	NA	CASSFGNTEAFF	TGTGCCAGCAGCTTCGGGAACACTGAAGCTTTCTTT
TRBJ2-1	NA	TRBV7-7	TRBD1	CASSYGQGNYNEQFF	TGTGCTAGCAGCTACGGACAGGGGAACTACAATGAGCAGTTCTTC
TRBJ1-6	NA	TRBV5-6	NA	CASSSRGLNSPLHF	TGTGCCAGCAGCTCCCGGGGGCTTAATTCACCCCTCCACTTT
TRBJ1-2	NA	TRBV28	NA	CASSRTGIYGYTF	TGTGCCAGCAGTAGAACAGGGATCTATGGCTACACCTTC